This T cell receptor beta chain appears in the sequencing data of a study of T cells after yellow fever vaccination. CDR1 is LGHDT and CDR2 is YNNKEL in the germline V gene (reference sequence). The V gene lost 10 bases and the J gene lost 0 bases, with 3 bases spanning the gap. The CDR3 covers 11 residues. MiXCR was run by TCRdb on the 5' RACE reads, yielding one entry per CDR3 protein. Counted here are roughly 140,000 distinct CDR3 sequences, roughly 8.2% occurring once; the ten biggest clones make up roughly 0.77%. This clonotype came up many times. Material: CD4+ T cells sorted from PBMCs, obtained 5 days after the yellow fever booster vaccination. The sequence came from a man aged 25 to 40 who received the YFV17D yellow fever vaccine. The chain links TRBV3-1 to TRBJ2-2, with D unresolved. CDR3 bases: TGTGCCATTTCGAACACCGGGGAGCTGTTTTTT. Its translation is CAISNTGELFF.